The source of this T cell receptor beta chain is a study of T cell changes during pregnancy in multiple sclerosis. Assay: immunoSEQ multiplex PCR; the TCRdb copy retains only in-frame clones and omits some. The sample includes about 59,000 clones, roughly 95% of them seen just once. The CDR3 loop spans 21 amino acids. The ends lost 0 bases at V and 7 bases at J; junction bases unmatched: 22. Germline assignment: CDR1 SGHRS and CDR2 YFSETQ. Source: CD4+ T cells from peripheral blood mononuclear cells, taken before pregnancy. This sequence originates from a female donor with multiple sclerosis, enrolled in a pregnancy study. The rearrangement joins TRBV5-1 to TRBJ2-7; TRBD2 agrees at 13 bases. CDR3 amino acids: CASSLGGSLGLAGETLREQYF. In DNA form, the CDR3 reads TGCGCCAGCAGCTTGGGCGGAAGCCTCGGACTAGCGGGAGAGACTTTACGTGAGCAGTACTTC.